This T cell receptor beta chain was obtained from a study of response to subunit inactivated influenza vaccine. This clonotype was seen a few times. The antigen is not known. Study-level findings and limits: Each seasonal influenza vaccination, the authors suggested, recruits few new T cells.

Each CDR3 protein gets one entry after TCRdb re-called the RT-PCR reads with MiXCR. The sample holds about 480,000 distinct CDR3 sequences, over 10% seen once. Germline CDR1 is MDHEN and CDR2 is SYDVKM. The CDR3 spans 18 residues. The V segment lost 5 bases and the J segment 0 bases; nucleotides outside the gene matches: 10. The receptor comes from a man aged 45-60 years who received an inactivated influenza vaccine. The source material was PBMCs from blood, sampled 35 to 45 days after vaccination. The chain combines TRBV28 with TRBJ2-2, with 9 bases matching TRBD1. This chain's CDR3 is CASSLWTGVLANTGELFF. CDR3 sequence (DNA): TGTGCCAGCAGTCTCTGGACAGGGGTGCTAGCGAACACCGGGGAGCTGTTTTTT. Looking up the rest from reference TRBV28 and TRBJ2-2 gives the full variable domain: DVKVTQSSRYLVKRTGEKVFLECVQDMDHENMFWYRQDPGLGLRLIYFSYDVKMKEKGDIPEGYSVSREKKERFSLILESASTNQTSMYLCASSLWTGVLANTGELFFGEGSRLTVL.